This T cell receptor beta chain was recorded in a study of a mutant IDH1 vaccine in newly diagnosed glioma. Study summary: Of the patients given treatment, approximately 60% were male and approximately 38% were female, and a mean age of around 38 years was recorded. Standard pretreatment was either radiotherapy, temozolomide, or, for most, radiochemotherapy with temozolomide.

Clones were read by immunoSEQ multiplex PCR, and TCRdb kept only the in-frame ones, dropping some. The sample lists about 42,000 clones, 65% to 90% occurring once. Time point defined: week 35, safety follow-up. The study gave 300 ug of mutant IDH1 20-mer peptide per vaccine dose, with topical imiquimod. A note on this clone: Its antigen remains unidentified.

This CDR3 is 11 amino acids long. Germline values: CDR1 MNHNY, CDR2 SVGAGI (reference sequence). Trimming cost V 6 bases and J 7 bases; bases outside gene matches: 2. General study findings and limits: Apparently, pseudoprogression bore no relation to changes among the top peripheral T cell clonotypes.

The rearrangement joins TRBV6-6 to TRBJ1-1, with TRBD1 identical over 7 bases. This sequence was found in a woman aged 45-60 years with glioma. Specimen: PBMCs, collected from a glioma patient whose treatment included an IDH1 peptide vaccine. This CDR3 is CASRWTGEAFF. CDR3 sequence (DNA): TGTGCCAGCAGATGGACAGGTGAAGCTTTCTTT.